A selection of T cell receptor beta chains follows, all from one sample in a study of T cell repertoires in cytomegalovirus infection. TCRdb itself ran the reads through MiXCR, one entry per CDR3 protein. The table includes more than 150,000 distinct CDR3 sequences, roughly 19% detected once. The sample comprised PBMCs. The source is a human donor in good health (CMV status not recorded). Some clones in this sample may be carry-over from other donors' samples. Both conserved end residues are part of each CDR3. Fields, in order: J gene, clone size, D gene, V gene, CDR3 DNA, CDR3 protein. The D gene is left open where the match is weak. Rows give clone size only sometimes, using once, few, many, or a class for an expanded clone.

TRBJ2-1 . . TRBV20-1 TGCAGTGCTGCGCTTATCTACAATGAGCAGTTCTTC CSAALIYNEQFF
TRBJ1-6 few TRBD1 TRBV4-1 TGCGCCAGCAGCCCCAGACAGGGAATAGGCTCACCCCTCCACTTT CASSPRQGIGSPLHF
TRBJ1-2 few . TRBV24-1 TGTGCCACCAGTGATTCGGGCCTCTCCTATGGCTACACCTTC CATSDSGLSYGYTF
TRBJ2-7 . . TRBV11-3 TGTGCCAGCAGCTTAGGGAGGGTAACTCGGGAGCAGTACTTC CASSLGRVTREQYF
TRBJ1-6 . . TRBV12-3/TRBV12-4 TGTGCCAGCAGTTTATGGGGTGGAGGTTCACCCCTCCACTTT CASSLWGGGSPLHF
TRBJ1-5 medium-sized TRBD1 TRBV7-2 TGTGCCAGCAGCCCACAGGGGGCAGGGCAGCCCCAGCATTTT CASSPQGAGQPQHF
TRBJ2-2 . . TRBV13 TGTGCCAGCAGCCGGGGACCGTTGAACACCGGGGATCTGTTTTTT CASSRGPLNTGDLFF
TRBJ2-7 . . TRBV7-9 TGTGCCAGCAGCTTAGACAGGACCTCCTACGAGCAGTACTTC CASSLDRTSYEQYF
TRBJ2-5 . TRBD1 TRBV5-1 TGCGCCAGCAGCTTGTGGACAGGGGCCCCTTTGGAGACCCAGTACTTC CASSLWTGAPLETQYF
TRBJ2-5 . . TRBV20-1 TGCAGTGCCCAAAAAGCTAGCGACGCAGAGACCCAGTACTTC CSAQKASDAETQYF
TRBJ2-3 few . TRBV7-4 TGTGCCAGCAGCTTACGGGTAGATACGCAGTATTTT CASSLRVDTQYF
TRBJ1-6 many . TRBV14 TGTGCCAGCAGCCAAGGTCCGGACAGAGCCATTTCACCCCTCCACTTT CASSQGPDRAISPLHF
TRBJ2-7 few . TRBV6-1 TGTGCCAGCAGTGAAGGGGGTCCCTCTTACGAGCAGTACTTC CASSEGGPSYEQYF
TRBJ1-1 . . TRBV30 TGTGCCTGGAGTGTATGGGGAGAGACGACTGAAGCTTTCTTT CAWSVWGETTEAFF
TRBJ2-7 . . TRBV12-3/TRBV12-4 TGTGCCAGCAGGTCCTCTGTGGGGGAGCAGTACTTC CASRSSVGEQYF
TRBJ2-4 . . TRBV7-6 TGTGCCAGCAGCACATCGACCTACGCCGGGGAAAACATTCAGTACTTC CASSTSTYAGENIQYF
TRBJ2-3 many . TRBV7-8 TGTGCCAGCACATTGGACAGAAAAGACACAGATACGCAGTATTTT CASTLDRKDTDTQYF
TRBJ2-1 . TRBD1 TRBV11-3 TGTGCCAGCAGCCCGGGACAGGGCGGTGAGCAGTTCTTC CASSPGQGGEQFF
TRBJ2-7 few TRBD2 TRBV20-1 TGCAGTGCTTGGACTAGCGGAGCCCCCTACGAGCAGTACTTC CSAWTSGAPYEQYF
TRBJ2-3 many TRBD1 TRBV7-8 TGTGCCAGCAGCGGCAGACAGGGGCTTACTAGCACAGATACGCAGTATTTT CASSGRQGLTSTDTQYF
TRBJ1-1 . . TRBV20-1 TGCAGTGCTAGCACCGGGACCTCCAGGCCTGAAGCTTTCTTT CSASTGTSRPEAFF
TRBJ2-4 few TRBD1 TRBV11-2 TGTGCCAGCAGCCGATGGGCACGGACAGGGGCGGACATTCAGTACTTC CASSRWARTGADIQYF
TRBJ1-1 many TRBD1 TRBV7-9 TGTGCCAGCATCCTCCGGGGACAGGGGGGCACTGAAGCTTTCTTT CASILRGQGGTEAFF
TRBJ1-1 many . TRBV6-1 TGTGCCAGCAGTGATAGGGCAGCGATGAACACTGAAGCTTTCTTT CASSDRAAMNTEAFF
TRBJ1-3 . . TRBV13 TGTGCCAGCAGCCCGCGACAATTCTCTGGAAACACCATATATTTT CASSPRQFSGNTIYF
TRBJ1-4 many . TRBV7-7 TGTGCCAGCAGCTTAGGAGTCGGCAGGGGAGAAAAACTGTTTTTT CASSLGVGRGEKLFF
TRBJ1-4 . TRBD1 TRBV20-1 TGCAGTGCTAGAGCCCAAACAGGGGAACTGTTTTTT CSARAQTGELFF
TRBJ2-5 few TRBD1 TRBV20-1 TGCAGTGCCCGACAGGGACAAGAGACCCAGTACTTC CSARQGQETQYF
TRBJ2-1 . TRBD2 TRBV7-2 TGTGCCAGCCGGGGGGGAATCGTTTTCAATGAGCAGTTCTTC CASRGGIVFNEQFF
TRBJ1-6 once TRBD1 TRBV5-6 TGTGCCAGCAGCTATCCCGGGACAGCGAATTCACCCCTCCACTTT CASSYPGTANSPLHF
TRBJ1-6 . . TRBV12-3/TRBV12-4 TGTGCCAGCAGTGAACAGAGCTCCTATAATTCACCCCTCCACTTT CASSEQSSYNSPLHF
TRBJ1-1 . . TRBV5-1 TGCGCCAGCAAGAGGGAAAGGGACACTGAAGCTTTCTTT CASKRERDTEAFF
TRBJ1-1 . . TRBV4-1 TGCGCCAGCAGCCAAAATCCGGTAAATGAAGCTTTCTTT CASSQNPVNEAFF
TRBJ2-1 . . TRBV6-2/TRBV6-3 TGTGCCAGCAGAAGCTACGGTGAGCAGTTCTTC CASRSYGEQFF
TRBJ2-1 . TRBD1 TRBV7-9 TGTGCCAGCAGCTTACAGGGGGAATACAATGAGCAGTTCTTC CASSLQGEYNEQFF
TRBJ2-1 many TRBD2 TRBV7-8 TGTGCCAGCAGCCCTAGCGGGGGGACGTACAATGAGCAGTTCTTC CASSPSGGTYNEQFF
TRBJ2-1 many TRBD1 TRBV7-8 TGTGCCAGCAGCCTGGGGACAGGGGCGGGTGAGCAGTTCTTC CASSLGTGAGEQFF
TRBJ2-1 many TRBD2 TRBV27 TGTGCCAGCGAGCTAGCGGGATTCCAGTTCTTC CASELAGFQFF
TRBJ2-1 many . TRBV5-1 TGCGCCAGCAGCTTTGCTATTGGGAACAATGAGCAGTTCTTC CASSFAIGNNEQFF
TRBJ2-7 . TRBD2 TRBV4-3 TGCGCCAGCAGCCAAGAGGCGGGACTAGCGGTTCCAAACTCCTACGAGCAGTACTTC CASSQEAGLAVPNSYEQYF
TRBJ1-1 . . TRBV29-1 TGCAGCGCCGCCGAGCGGGGGGCGCTTACTGAAGCTTTCTTT CSAAERGALTEAFF
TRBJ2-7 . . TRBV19 TGTGCCAGTAGTATATCCGGGACCAACTACGAGCAGTACTTC CASSISGTNYEQYF
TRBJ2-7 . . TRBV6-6 TGTGCCAGCAAGTTAGAGGAGCTCTACGAGCAGTACTTC CASKLEELYEQYF
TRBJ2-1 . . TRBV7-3 TGTGCCAGCAGCTTAATGGGGGGCCAAACTGAGCCGTTCTTC CASSLMGGQTEPFF
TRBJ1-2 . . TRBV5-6 TGTGCCAGCAGCTCCCGGGACGAATACACCTTC CASSSRDEYTF
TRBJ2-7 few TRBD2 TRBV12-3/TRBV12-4 TGTGCCAGCAGTTCGACTAGCGGGGACTCCTACGAGCAGTACTTC CASSSTSGDSYEQYF